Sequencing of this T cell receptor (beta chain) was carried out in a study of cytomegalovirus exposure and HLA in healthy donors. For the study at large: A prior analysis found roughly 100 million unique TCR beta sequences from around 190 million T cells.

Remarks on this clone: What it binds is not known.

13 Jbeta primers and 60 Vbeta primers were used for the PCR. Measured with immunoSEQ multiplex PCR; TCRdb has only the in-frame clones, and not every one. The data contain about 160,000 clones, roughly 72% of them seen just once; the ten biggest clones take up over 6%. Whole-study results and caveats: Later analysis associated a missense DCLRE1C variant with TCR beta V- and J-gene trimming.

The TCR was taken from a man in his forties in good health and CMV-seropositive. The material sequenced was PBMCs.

For the CDR3, the DNA is TGTGCCAGCAGCTTATCGGGCGGGACAGTGGACCCCGAGCTGTTTTTT. This codes for CASSLSGGTVDPELFF. The V and J genes are TRBV7-3 and TRBJ2-2, with TRBD1 as a possible D gene (7 bases). The CDR3 is 16 residues long. V was shortened by 2 bases and J by 11 bases, with 21 bases between the two germline ends. The V gene's germline CDR1 is SGHTA and CDR2 FQGTGA.